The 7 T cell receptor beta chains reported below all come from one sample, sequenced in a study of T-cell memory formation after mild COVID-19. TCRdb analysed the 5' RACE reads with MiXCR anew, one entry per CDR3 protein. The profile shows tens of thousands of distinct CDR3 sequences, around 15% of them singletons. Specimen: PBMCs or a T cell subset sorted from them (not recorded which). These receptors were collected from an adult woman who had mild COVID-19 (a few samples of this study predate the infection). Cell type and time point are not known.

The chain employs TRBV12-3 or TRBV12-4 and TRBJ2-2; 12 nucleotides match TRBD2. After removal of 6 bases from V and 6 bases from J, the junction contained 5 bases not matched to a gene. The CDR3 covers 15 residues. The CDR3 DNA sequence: TGTGCCAGCAGCCTATCTAGCGGGGGGGCCGGGGAGCTGTTTTTT. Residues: CASSLSSGGAGELFF.

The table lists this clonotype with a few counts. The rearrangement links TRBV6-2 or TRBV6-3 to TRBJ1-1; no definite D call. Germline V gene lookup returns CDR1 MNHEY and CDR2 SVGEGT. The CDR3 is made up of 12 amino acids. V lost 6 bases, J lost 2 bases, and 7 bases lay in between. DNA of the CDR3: TGTGCCAGCAGCCTCCCCAACACTGAAGCTTTCTTT. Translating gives CASSLPNTEAFF.

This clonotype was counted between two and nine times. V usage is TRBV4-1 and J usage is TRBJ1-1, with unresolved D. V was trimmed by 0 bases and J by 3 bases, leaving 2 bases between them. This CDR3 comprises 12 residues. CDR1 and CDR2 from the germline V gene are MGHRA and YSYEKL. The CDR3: CASSQEYTEAFF. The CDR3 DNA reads TGCGCCAGCAGCCAAGAATACACTGAAGCTTTCTTT.

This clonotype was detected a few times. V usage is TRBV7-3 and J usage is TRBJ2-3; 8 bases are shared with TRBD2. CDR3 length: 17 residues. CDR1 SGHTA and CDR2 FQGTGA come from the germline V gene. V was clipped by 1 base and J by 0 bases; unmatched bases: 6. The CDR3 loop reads CASSLIGGGLSTDTQYF. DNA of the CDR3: TGTGCCAGCAGCTTAATCGGGGGGGGCCTCAGCACAGATACGCAGTATTTT.

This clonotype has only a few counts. In DNA, the CDR3 is TGTGCCAGCAGCGTAGTAGGGGCCGGGCGCAACACCGGGGAGCTGTTTTTT. Amino acid sequence: CASSVVGAGRNTGELFF. The chain uses TRBV9 and TRBJ2-2, with D possibly matching TRBD1 (5 bases). V dropped 0 bases and J dropped 2 bases, with 14 bases sitting between them. The germline CDR1 and CDR2 sequences are SGDLS and YYNGEE. This CDR3 is built from 17 residues. The entire variable domain, with the rest obtained from reference TRBV9 and TRBJ2-2, is as follows: DSGVTQTPKHLITATGQRVTLRCSPRSGDLSVYWYQQSLDQGLQFLIQYYNGEERAKGNILERFSAQQFPDLHSELNLSSLELGDSALYFCASSVVGAGRNTGELFFGEGSRLTVL.

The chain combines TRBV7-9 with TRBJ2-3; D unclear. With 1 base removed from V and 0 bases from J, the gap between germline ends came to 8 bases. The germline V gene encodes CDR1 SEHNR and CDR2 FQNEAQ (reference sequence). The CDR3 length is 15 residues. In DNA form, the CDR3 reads TGTGCCAGCAGCTTAGTTCAGTTTAGCACAGATACGCAGTATTTT. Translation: CASSLVQFSTDTQYF. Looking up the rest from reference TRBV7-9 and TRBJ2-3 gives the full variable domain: DTGVSQNPRHKITKRGQNVTFRCDPISEHNRLYWYRQTLGQGPEFLTYFQNEAQLEKSRLLSDRFSAERPKGSFSTLEIQRTEQGDSAMYLCASSLVQFSTDTQYFGPGTRLTVL.

Here the CDR3 reads CASSGTRIDEQFF. As DNA, the CDR3 is TGTGCCAGCAGCGGGACCCGGATCGATGAGCAGTTCTTC. J is TRBJ2-1 and V is TRBV9; D uncertain. The length of the CDR3 is 13 residues. Germline lookup yields CDR1 SGDLS and CDR2 YYNGEE. The V gene lost 3 bases and the J gene lost 8 bases, with 12 bases spanning the gap.